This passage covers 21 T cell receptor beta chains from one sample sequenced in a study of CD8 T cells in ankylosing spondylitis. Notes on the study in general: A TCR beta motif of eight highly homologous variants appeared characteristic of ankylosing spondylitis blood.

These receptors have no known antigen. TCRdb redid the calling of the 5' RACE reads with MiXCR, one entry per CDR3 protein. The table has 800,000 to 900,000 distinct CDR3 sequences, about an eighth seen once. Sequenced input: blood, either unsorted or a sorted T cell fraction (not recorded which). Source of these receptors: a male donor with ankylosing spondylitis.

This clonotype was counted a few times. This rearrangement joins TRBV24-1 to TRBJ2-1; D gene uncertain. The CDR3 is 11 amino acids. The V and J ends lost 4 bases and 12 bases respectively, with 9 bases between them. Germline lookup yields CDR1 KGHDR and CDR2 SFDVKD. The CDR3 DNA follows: TGTGCCACCAGTGACCCATTAGGGCAGTTCTTC. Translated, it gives CATSDPLGQFF.

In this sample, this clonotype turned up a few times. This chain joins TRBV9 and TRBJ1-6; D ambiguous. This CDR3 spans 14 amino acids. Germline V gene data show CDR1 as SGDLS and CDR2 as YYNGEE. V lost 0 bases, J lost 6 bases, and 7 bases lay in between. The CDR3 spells CASSVEVTNSPLHF. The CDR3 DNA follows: TGTGCCAGCAGCGTAGAAGTAACTAATTCACCCCTCCACTTT.

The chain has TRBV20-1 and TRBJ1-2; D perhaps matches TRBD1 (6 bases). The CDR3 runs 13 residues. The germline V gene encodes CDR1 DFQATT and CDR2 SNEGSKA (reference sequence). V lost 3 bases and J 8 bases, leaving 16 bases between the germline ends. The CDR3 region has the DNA TGCAGTGCTAGGGCAGGGGAATACGGGGGCTACACCTTC. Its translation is CSARAGEYGGYTF.

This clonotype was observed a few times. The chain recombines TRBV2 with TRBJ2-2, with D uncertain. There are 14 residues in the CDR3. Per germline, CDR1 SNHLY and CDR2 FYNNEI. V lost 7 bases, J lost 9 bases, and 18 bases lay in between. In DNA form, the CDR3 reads TGTGCCAGCACCAATTCCCTTGGGGTCCGGGAGCTGTTTTTT. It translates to CASTNSLGVRELFF.

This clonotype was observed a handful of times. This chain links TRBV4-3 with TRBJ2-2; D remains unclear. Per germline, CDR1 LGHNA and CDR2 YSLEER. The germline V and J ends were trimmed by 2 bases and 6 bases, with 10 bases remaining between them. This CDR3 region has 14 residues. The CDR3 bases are TGCGCCAGCAGCCAACATAGCATCCCCGGGGAGCTGTTTTTT. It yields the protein CASSQHSIPGELFF.

The CDR3: CASSPGSREYTEAFF. CDR3 in DNA: TGTGCCAGCAGCCCCGGGAGCAGGGAGTACACTGAAGCTTTCTTT. The chain is built from TRBV7-9 and TRBJ1-1; D possibly corresponds to TRBD1 (5 bases). This CDR3 comprises 15 residues. The germline V and J ends were trimmed by 5 bases and 3 bases, with 16 bases remaining between them. Germline loops: CDR1 SEHNR, CDR2 FQNEAQ (reference sequence).

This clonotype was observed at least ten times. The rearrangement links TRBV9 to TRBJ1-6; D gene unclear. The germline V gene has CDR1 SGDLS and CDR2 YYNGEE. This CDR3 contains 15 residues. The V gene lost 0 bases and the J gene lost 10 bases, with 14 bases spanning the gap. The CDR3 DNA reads TGTGCCAGCAGCGTAGACCCGGGCTCTCAATCACCCCTCCACTTT. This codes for CASSVDPGSQSPLHF.

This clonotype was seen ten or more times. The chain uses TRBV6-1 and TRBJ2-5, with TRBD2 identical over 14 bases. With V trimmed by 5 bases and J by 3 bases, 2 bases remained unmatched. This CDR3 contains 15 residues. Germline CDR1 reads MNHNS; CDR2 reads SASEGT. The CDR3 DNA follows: TGTGCCAGCAGTCCGGGACTAGCGGGGGAAGAGACCCAGTACTTC. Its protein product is CASSPGLAGEETQYF.

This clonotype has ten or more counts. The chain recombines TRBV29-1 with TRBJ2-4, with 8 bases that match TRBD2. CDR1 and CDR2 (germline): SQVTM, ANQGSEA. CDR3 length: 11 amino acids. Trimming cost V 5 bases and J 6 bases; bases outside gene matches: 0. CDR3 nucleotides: TGCAGCGTTCGGGGGGGAAACATTCAGTACTTC. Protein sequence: CSVRGGNIQYF.

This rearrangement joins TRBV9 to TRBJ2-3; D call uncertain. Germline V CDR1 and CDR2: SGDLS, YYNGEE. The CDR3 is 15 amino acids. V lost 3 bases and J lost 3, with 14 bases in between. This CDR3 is CASSATPSRTDTQYF. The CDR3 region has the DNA TGTGCCAGCAGCGCGACACCCTCTAGGACAGATACGCAGTATTTT.

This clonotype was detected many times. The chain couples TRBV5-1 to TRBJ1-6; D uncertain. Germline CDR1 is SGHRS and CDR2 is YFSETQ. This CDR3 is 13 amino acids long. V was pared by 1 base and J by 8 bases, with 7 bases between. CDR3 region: CASSLSYDSPLHF. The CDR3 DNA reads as TGCGCCAGCAGCTTGAGTTACGATTCACCCCTCCACTTT.

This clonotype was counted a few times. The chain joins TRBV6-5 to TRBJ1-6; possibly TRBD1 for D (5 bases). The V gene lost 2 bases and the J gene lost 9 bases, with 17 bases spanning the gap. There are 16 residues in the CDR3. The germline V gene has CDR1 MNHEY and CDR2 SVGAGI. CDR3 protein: CASSYLTGTTGSPLHF. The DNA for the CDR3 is TGTGCCAGCAGTTACCTTACCGGGACTACTGGTTCACCCCTCCACTTT.

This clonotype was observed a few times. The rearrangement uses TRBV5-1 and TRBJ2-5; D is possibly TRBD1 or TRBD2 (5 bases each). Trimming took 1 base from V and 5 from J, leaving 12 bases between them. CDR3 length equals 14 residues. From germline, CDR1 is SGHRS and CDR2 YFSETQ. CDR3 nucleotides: TGCGCCAGCAGCTTGCTGGGGGTCGGGGAGACCCAGTACTTC. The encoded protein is CASSLLGVGETQYF.

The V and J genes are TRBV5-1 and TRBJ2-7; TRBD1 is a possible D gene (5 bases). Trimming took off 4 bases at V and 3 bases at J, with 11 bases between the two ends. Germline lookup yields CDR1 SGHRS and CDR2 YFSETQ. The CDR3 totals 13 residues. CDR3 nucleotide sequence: TGCGCCAGCAGCCGTATGACAGACTACGAGCAGTACTTC. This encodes CASSRMTDYEQYF.

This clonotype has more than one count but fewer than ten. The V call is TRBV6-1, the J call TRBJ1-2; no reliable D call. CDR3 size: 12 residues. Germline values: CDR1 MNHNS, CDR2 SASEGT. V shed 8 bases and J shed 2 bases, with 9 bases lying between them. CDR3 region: CASGQRNYGYTF. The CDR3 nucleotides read TGTGCCAGCGGGCAACGAAACTATGGCTACACCTTC.

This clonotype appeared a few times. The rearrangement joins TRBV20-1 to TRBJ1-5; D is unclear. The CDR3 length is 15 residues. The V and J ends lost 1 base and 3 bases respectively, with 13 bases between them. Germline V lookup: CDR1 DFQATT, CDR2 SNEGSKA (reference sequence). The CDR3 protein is CSARVPGLNNQPQHF. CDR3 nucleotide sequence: TGCAGTGCTAGAGTTCCCGGGCTCAACAATCAGCCCCAGCATTTT.

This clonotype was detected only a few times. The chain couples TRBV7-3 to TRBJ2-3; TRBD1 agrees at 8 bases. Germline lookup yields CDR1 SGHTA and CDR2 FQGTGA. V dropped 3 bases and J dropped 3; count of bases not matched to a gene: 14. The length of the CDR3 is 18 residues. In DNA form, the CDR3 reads TGTGCCAGCAGCTTCTTTCTCTTCACGGACAGGGTGACAGATACGCAGTATTTT. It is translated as CASSFFLFTDRVTDTQYF.

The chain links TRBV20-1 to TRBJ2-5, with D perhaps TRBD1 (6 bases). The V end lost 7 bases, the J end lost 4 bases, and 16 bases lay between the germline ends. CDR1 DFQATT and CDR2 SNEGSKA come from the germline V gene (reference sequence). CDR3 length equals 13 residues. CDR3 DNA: TGCAGTGTGTGGAACAGGGAAGGAGAGACCCAGTACTTC. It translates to CSVWNREGETQYF.

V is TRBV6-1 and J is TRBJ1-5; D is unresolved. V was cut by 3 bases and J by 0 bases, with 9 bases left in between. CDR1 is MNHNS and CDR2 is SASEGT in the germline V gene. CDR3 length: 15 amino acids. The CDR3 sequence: CASSDRPFSNQPQHF. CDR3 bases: TGTGCCAGCAGTGACAGACCATTTAGCAATCAGCCCCAGCATTTT.

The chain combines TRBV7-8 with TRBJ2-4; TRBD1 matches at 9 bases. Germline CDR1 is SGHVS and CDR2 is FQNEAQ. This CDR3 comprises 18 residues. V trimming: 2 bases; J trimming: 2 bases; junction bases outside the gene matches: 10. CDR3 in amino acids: CASSLRSDRGMPKNIQYF. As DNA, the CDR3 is TGTGCCAGCAGCTTAAGATCCGACAGGGGGATGCCCAAAAACATTCAGTACTTC.

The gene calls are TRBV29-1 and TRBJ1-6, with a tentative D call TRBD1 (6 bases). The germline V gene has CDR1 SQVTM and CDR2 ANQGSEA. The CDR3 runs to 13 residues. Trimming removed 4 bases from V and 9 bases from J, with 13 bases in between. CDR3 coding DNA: TGCAGCGTTGCTCAGGGAGGGGGTTCACCCCTCCACTTT. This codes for CSVAQGGGSPLHF.